What follows describes a single T cell receptor (beta chain). The target antigen is unknown. The data are from a study of glioma-infiltrating T cells. General study points: Patients with low tissue-blood divergence carried a signature set of shared blood CDR3 motifs. Tissue-blood divergence was below expectation in non-neoplastic patients, above in gliomas.

Using RNA template, CDR3s of TCR alpha and beta were amplified with iRepertoire arm-PCR. One-step reverse transcription and amplification started from approximately 100-400 ng of tissue mRNA or PBMC total RNA. TCRdb processed the multiplex PCR reads anew with MiXCR; each CDR3 protein has one entry. The sample yields a few hundred thousand distinct CDR3 sequences, around 38% seen once. The source is a human donor with low-grade glioma or glioblastoma, undergoing nonglioma brain surgery, or in good health (not recorded which). The sample consisted of glioma tissue, nonneoplastic brain tissue, or PBMCs (not recorded which).

This CDR3 is CASSQGTGTILSYEQYF. The CDR3 nucleotides are TGCGCCAGCAGCCAGGGGACAGGGACCATTCTATCCTACGAGCAGTACTTC. The rearrangement links TRBV4-3 to TRBJ2-7, with 9 bases aligning to TRBD1. The CDR3 is 17 amino acids. V was pared by 3 bases and J by 1 base, with 10 bases of the junction left unmatched. Germline assignment: CDR1 LGHNA and CDR2 YSLEER.